These T cell receptor beta chains were read from a single sample in a study of neurological immune-mediated disorders. TCRdb re-derived calls from the 5' RACE reads in MiXCR, one entry per CDR3 protein. The sample yields over 75,000 distinct CDR3 sequences, 5.5% to 6.5% seen once. The sample comprised PBMCs. These receptors were obtained from an older woman with multiple sclerosis. Both conserved end residues are part of each CDR3. A D gene is named only where the DNA matches it firmly. Expanded clones get a size class; other rows say once, few or many, or leave the size out.

d_call	v_call	cdr3_length	clone_size	j_call	cdr3_aa	cdr3_nt
.	TRBV24-1	16	many	TRBJ2-1	CATSDSGALLYNEQFF	TGTGCCACCAGTGATTCGGGGGCCCTCCTTTACAATGAGCAGTTCTTC
TRBD2	TRBV29-1	15	many	TRBJ2-1	CSVAPLAGEENEQFF	TGCAGCGTTGCCCCCCTAGCGGGGGAGGAAAATGAGCAGTTCTTC
TRBD2	TRBV5-1	16	many	TRBJ2-7	CASSLDRSGGSYEQYF	TGCGCCAGCAGCTTGGATCGCTCGGGGGGCTCCTACGAGCAGTACTTC
.	TRBV20-1	13	many	TRBJ2-5	CSARDEGPETQYF	TGCAGTGCTAGAGATGAAGGGCCAGAGACCCAGTACTTC
.	TRBV11-3	16	many	TRBJ2-1	CASSLVSSPKPHEQFF	TGTGCCAGCAGCTTAGTCTCATCCCCGAAGCCGCATGAGCAGTTCTTC
.	TRBV30	14	.	TRBJ1-3	CACPDRASGNTIYF	TGTGCCTGTCCGGACCGGGCCTCTGGAAACACCATATATTTT
.	TRBV2	13	few	TRBJ2-5	CASTRDYQETQYF	TGTGCCAGCACCCGGGACTACCAAGAGACCCAGTACTTC
.	TRBV28	14	many	TRBJ2-5	CASSSNRLVETQYF	TGTGCCAGCAGTTCGAACAGGCTTGTAGAGACCCAGTACTTC
.	TRBV5-1	14	many	TRBJ1-4	CASSEGRLNEKLFF	TGCGCCAGCAGCGAGGGACGGCTTAATGAAAAACTGTTTTTT
.	TRBV20-1	12	many	TRBJ1-1	CSAPGLNTEAFF	TGCAGTGCCCCTGGATTGAACACTGAAGCTTTCTTT
TRBD1	TRBV12-3/TRBV12-4	15	many	TRBJ1-2	CASSPPGGTNYGYTF	TGTGCCAGCAGTCCCCCAGGGGGCACTAACTATGGCTACACCTTC
TRBD1	TRBV4-1	16	many	TRBJ1-2	CASSQQDRTGVGGYTF	TGCGCCAGCAGCCAGCAGGACCGGACAGGGGTGGGTGGCTACACCTTC
TRBD2	TRBV5-1	14	many	TRBJ2-7	CASSSSGGLYEQYF	TGCGCCAGCAGCTCTAGCGGGGGCCTCTACGAGCAGTACTTC
.	TRBV9	14	few	TRBJ1-6	CASSVGRVNSPLHF	TGTGCCAGCAGCGTAGGCAGGGTTAATTCACCCCTCCACTTT
.	TRBV12-3/TRBV12-4	15	.	TRBJ2-3	CASSIGTRNPDTQYF	TGTGCCAGCAGCATCGGGACGCGAAATCCAGATACGCAGTATTTT
.	TRBV5-6	14	many	TRBJ2-5	CASSLRVRQETQYF	TGTGCCAGCAGCCTTCGGGTCAGACAAGAGACCCAGTACTTC
TRBD1	TRBV2	14	many	TRBJ1-5	CASRTGQGTQPQHF	TGTGCCAGCAGGACGGGACAGGGGACTCAGCCCCAGCATTTT
TRBD1	TRBV6-5	15	many	TRBJ1-2	CASSYDPGQFYGYTF	TGTGCCAGCAGTTACGATCCGGGACAGTTCTATGGCTACACCTTC
.	TRBV3-1	14	many	TRBJ1-5	CASSRRGATQPQHF	TGTGCCAGCAGCCGGCGGGGGGCAACTCAGCCCCAGCATTTT
TRBD2	TRBV27	16	many	TRBJ2-1	CASSGLAGNSYNEQFF	TGTGCCAGCAGCGGACTAGCGGGGAACTCCTACAATGAGCAGTTCTTC
TRBD1	TRBV20-1	13	many	TRBJ2-2	CSASPGGGGELFF	TGCAGTGCTAGCCCAGGGGGCGGCGGGGAGCTGTTTTTT
.	TRBV20-1	15	many	TRBJ2-1	CSASIGRGSSDEQFF	TGCAGTGCTAGTATTGGTCGGGGTAGCAGCGATGAGCAGTTCTTC
TRBD2	TRBV9	14	medium-sized	TRBJ2-3	CASSVSGATDTQYF	TGTGCCAGCAGCGTTAGCGGGGCCACAGATACGCAGTATTTT
.	TRBV19	13	.	TRBJ1-2	CASDKGGTYGYTF	TGTGCCAGCGATAAGGGAGGGACCTATGGCTACACCTTC
TRBD1	TRBV5-1	13	many	TRBJ1-4	CASSSGTVEKLFF	TGCGCCAGCAGCTCGGGGACAGTAGAAAAACTGTTTTTT
TRBD2	TRBV10-3	18	many	TRBJ2-3	CAISESSAGGPFVDTQYF	TGTGCCATCAGTGAGTCGTCGGCGGGGGGGCCTTTTGTAGATACGCAGTATTTT
.	TRBV5-1	16	many	TRBJ2-3	CASSLGGVSATDTQYF	TGCGCCAGCAGCTTGGGCGGGGTTAGCGCCACAGATACGCAGTATTTT
TRBD1	TRBV11-2	15	many	TRBJ2-5	CASSETGETQETQYF	TGTGCCAGCAGCGAGACAGGGGAAACACAAGAGACCCAGTACTTC
.	TRBV3-1	14	many	TRBJ1-4	CASSQGQENEKLFF	TGTGCCAGCAGCCAAGGGCAGGAAAATGAAAAACTGTTTTTT
.	TRBV6-6	12	many	TRBJ2-5	CASKGGPETQYF	TGTGCCAGCAAGGGGGGGCCGGAGACCCAGTACTTC
.	TRBV20-1	14	many	TRBJ2-1	CSAREIQGDNEQFF	TGCAGTGCTAGAGAGATACAGGGCGACAATGAGCAGTTCTTC
.	TRBV7-2	15	many	TRBJ1-4	CASSPQQGANEKLFF	TGTGCCAGCAGCCCGCAACAGGGAGCTAATGAAAAACTGTTTTTT
TRBD2	TRBV5-5	14	many	TRBJ2-1	CASSFASGAGEQFF	TGTGCCAGCAGCTTTGCTAGCGGGGCCGGTGAGCAGTTCTTC
.	TRBV20-1	13	many	TRBJ1-1	CSARDVPSQRAFF	TGCAGTGCTAGAGATGTCCCATCCCAGAGAGCTTTCTTT
.	TRBV27	16	many	TRBJ2-5	CASSLWDLGGQETQYF	TGTGCCAGCAGTCTCTGGGACCTGGGGGGCCAAGAGACCCAGTACTTC
.	TRBV5-5	13	many	TRBJ2-3	CASSLAPGHTQYF	TGTGCCAGCAGCTTGGCGCCCGGCCATACGCAGTATTTT
TRBD2	TRBV3-1	16	many	TRBJ2-4	CASSLGRGGGKNIQYF	TGTGCCAGCAGCCTGGGGCGGGGGGGTGGCAAAAACATTCAGTACTTC
TRBD2	TRBV6-5	14	many	TRBJ2-5	CATRLPGGQETQYF	TGTGCCACCAGGCTGCCGGGGGGGCAAGAGACCCAGTACTTC
.	TRBV6-5	15	many	TRBJ1-5	CASSYSHQSNQPQHF	TGTGCCAGCAGTTACTCGCATCAAAGCAATCAGCCCCAGCATTTT
.	TRBV28	15	many	TRBJ2-7	CASSDRRRTAYEQYF	TGTGCCAGCAGTGATAGGCGCCGGACCGCCTACGAGCAGTACTTC
.	TRBV5-1	13	many	TRBJ1-4	CASSSLLGEKLFF	TGCGCCAGCAGCTCGCTCCTTGGGGAAAAACTGTTTTTT
TRBD2	TRBV6-5	16	many	TRBJ2-5	CASSYSVLAGVETQYF	TGTGCCAGCAGTTACTCGGTCCTAGCGGGGGTGGAGACCCAGTACTTC
TRBD1	TRBV5-1	16	many	TRBJ2-1	CASSSGRGQGRNEQFF	TGCGCCAGCAGCTCAGGGAGGGGACAGGGTCGCAATGAGCAGTTCTTC
.	TRBV7-9	15	many	TRBJ2-5	CASSLEVRPGETQYF	TGTGCCAGCAGCTTAGAGGTTCGGCCCGGGGAGACCCAGTACTTC
.	TRBV20-1	14	many	TRBJ1-3	CSAAVGGTGNTIYF	TGCAGTGCTGCCGTCGGGGGGACAGGAAACACCATATATTTT
.	TRBV5-1	14	many	TRBJ2-7	CASSLEGDSYEQYF	TGCGCCAGCAGCTTGGAGGGGGACTCCTACGAGCAGTACTTC
.	TRBV20-1	16	many	TRBJ2-5	CSARPRVWQASETQYF	TGCAGTGCTAGACCCCGCGTTTGGCAGGCATCAGAGACCCAGTACTTC
.	TRBV20-1	14	many	TRBJ2-5	CSARSWERGETQYF	TGCAGTGCTAGATCGTGGGAACGGGGAGAGACCCAGTACTTC
.	TRBV11-2	17	many	TRBJ2-2	CASSLVPGPPGTGELFF	TGTGCCAGCAGCTTAGTTCCGGGACCGCCGGGCACCGGGGAGCTGTTTTTT